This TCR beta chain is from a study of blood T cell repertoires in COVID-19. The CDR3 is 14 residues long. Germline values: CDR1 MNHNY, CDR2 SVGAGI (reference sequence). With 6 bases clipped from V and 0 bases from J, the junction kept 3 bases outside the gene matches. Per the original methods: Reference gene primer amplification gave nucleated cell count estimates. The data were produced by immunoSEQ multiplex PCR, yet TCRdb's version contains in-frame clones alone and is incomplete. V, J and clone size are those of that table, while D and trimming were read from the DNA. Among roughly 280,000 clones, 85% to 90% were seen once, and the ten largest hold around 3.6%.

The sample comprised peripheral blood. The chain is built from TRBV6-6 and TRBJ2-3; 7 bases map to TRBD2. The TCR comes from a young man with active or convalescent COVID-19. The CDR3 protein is CASRPGLSTDTQYF. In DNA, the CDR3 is TGTGCCAGCAGGCCGGGACTAAGCACAGATACGCAGTATTTT.